This is a list of T cell receptor beta chains from one sample in a study of blood T cell repertoires in COVID-19. Measured with immunoSEQ multiplex PCR; TCRdb has only the in-frame clones, and not every one. Of tens of thousands of clones detected, around 85% appear once; the ten largest clones hold approximately 5.5%. Sequences were obtained from peripheral blood. These receptors were taken from an elderly man with acute or convalescent COVID-19. Each CDR3 is given with its conserved first and last residue. A D gene is named only where the DNA matches it firmly. Clone size appears in some rows only: once, few, many, or a class for an expanded clone.

>-|TRBJ1-2|TRBV7-2|-
CASSLSPSTVNYGYTF
TGTGCCAGCAGCTTATCTCCCTCGACAGTTAACTATGGCTACACCTTC
>TRBD2|TRBJ2-3|TRBV6-6|few
CASSQGFLAGGFNTQYF
TGTGCCAGCAGTCAGGGGTTCCTAGCGGGAGGATTCAATACGCAGTATTTT
>TRBD1|TRBJ1-5|TRBV27|-
CASKTFGQGMNQPQHF
TGTGCCAGCAAGACCTTCGGACAGGGGATGAATCAGCCCCAGCATTTT
>TRBD1|TRBJ2-5|TRBV7-3|-
CASSTGQGKETQYF
TGTGCCAGCAGCACCGGACAGGGGAAGGAGACCCAGTACTTC
>-|TRBJ1-2|TRBV4-3|-
CASSQDTYGYTF
TGCGCCAGCAGCCAAGATACATATGGCTACACCTTC
>-|TRBJ1-2|TRBV6-5|few
CASSPQGSYGYTF
TGTGCCAGCAGTCCGCAGGGAAGCTATGGCTACACCTTC
>-|TRBJ2-3|TRBV11-2|-
CASLGSGTDTQYF
TGTGCCAGCTTAGGTAGCGGCACAGATACGCAGTATTTT
>-|TRBJ1-4|TRBV2|-
CASTDRTEKLFF
TGTGCCAGCACGGACCGGACAGAAAAACTGTTTTTT
>TRBD1|TRBJ1-4|TRBV6-5|-
CASSLAGTAEKLFF
TGTGCCAGCAGTCTTGCCGGGACAGCCGAAAAACTGTTTTTT
>-|TRBJ1-2|TRBV9|-
CASSVGRTVDYGYTF
TGTGCCAGCAGCGTAGGTCGGACTGTCGACTATGGCTACACCTTC
>-|TRBJ2-7|TRBV3-1/TRBV3-2|few
CASSQADKYEQYF
TGTGCCAGCAGCCAAGCCGACAAGTACGAGCAGTACTTC
>-|TRBJ1-5|TRBV20-1|-
CSASPGQPQHF
TGCAGTGCGAGTCCCGGGCAGCCCCAGCATTTT
>TRBD1|TRBJ2-3|TRBV24-1|-
CATSDTGQPGLRQYF
TGTGCCACCAGTGATACGGGACAGCCAGGGCTTAGGCAGTATTTT
>TRBD1|TRBJ1-6|TRBV28|-
CASNPDREDSPLHF
TGTGCCAGCAACCCCGACAGGGAGGATTCACCCCTCCACTTT
>-|TRBJ2-7|TRBV20-1|-
CSASTGRGGEQYF
TGCAGTGCCAGTACTGGCAGGGGTGGCGAGCAGTACTTC
>TRBD1|TRBJ2-2|TRBV29-1|-
CSVGGRGRDTGELFF
TGCAGCGTTGGCGGCAGGGGGCGCGACACCGGGGAGCTGTTTTTT
>TRBD1|TRBJ2-1|TRBV3-1/TRBV3-2|-
CASSRSWTGDNEQFF
TGTGCCAGCAGCCGTAGCTGGACAGGGGACAATGAGCAGTTCTTC
>-|TRBJ1-4|TRBV7-2|-
CASRPGTNEKLFF
TGTGCCAGCAGACCCGGGACAAATGAAAAACTGTTTTTT